This TCR beta chain was recovered during a study of T cell repertoires in cytomegalovirus infection. At the level of the study: CMV epitopes that were recently identified and HLA-C-restricted were used alongside well-studied HLA-B-restricted ones. Indications came from public TCR beta signatures; they pointed to CMV infection and to a matching HLA type.

Via MiXCR, TCRdb re-called the reads, giving one row per CDR3 protein. The sample carries 650,000 to 900,000 distinct CDR3 sequences, 30% to 35% recorded once. On this clonotype: The target antigen is unknown.

The sample in question was cultured CD8+ T cells from PBMCs, obtained from culture after CMV antigen stimulation. The sequence came from a human donor in good health (CMV status not recorded). Some clones in this sample may be carry-over from other donors' samples.

The CDR3 protein is CASSHPTSETSNEQFF. The DNA for the CDR3 is TGCGCCAGCAGCCATCCTACTAGCGAGACGTCCAATGAGCAGTTCTTC. V is TRBV4-1 and J is TRBJ2-1; 7 positions agree with TRBD2. Germline CDR1 and CDR2: MGHRA and YSYEKL. After removal of 3 bases from V and 6 bases from J, the junction contained 11 bases not matched to a gene. CDR3 length equals 16 residues.